This TCR beta chain was recorded in a study of T cell repertoires in cytomegalovirus infection. This clonotype was seen ten or more times. TCRdb itself ran the reads through MiXCR, one entry per CDR3 protein. The sample yields around 450,000 distinct CDR3 sequences, over 9% seen once. This TCR was sampled from a human donor in good health (CMV status not recorded). Some clones in this sample may be carry-over from other donors' samples. Sequenced material: PBMCs.

The CDR3 DNA sequence: TGTGCCAGCAGCCTGACGACAGGGGAGCAGTACTTC. Translated, it gives CASSLTTGEQYF. The chain uses TRBV7-9 and TRBJ2-7; 7 positions agree with TRBD1. The CDR3 runs to 12 residues. With V trimmed by 5 bases and J by 7 bases, 5 bases remained unmatched. Germline V lookup: CDR1 SEHNR, CDR2 FQNEAQ (reference sequence). The full variable domain, in which reference TRBV7-9 and TRBJ2-7 provide the parts outside the CDR3, is DTGVSQNPRHKITKRGQNVTFRCDPISEHNRLYWYRQTLGQGPEFLTYFQNEAQLEKSRLLSDRFSAERPKGSFSTLEIQRTEQGDSAMYLCASSLTTGEQYFGPGTRLTVT.